The clone carrying this T cell receptor beta chain was seen at least ten times. Antigen: not known. The data stem from a study of T cells after posttransplantation cyclophosphamide. Study-level points and caveats: Later blood repertoires were often dominated by clones from the donor CD8+ memory compartment. Skin or GI-infiltrating T cells shared few TRB sequences with blood. Recipient CMV seropositivity and CMV reactivation strongly tracked TRB clonality.

Method: immunoSEQ multiplex PCR; TCRdb's copy keeps in-frame clones and lacks some. The profile covers some 11,000 clones, none occurring a single time. Busulfan-fludarabine conditioning, marrow transplant, and cyclophosphamide on days +3 and +4 were administered. The TCR comes from a female patient in her thirties or forties who received an allogeneic stem cell transplant from a related donor, was CMV-positive, and had no GVHD. The graft donor may have given rise to some T cells. The specimen was PBMCs, collected after allogeneic stem cell transplant with posttransplant cyclophosphamide.

The DNA for the CDR3 is TGTGTGACGGGACAGGACATTAACTATGGCTACACCTTC. Translating it yields CVTGQDINYGYTF. This rearrangement joins TRBV15 to TRBJ1-2; 8 bases agree with TRBD1. This CDR3 has 13 amino acids. CDR1 and CDR2 (germline): LNHNV, YYDKDF (reference sequence).